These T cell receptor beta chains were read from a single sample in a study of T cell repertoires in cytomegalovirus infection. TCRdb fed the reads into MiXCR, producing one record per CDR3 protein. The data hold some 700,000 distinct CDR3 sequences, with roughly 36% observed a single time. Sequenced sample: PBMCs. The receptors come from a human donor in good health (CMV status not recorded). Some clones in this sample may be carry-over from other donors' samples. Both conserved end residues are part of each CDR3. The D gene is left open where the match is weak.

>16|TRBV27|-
CASSLNPGTSSYGYTF
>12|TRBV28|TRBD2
CASTAGEPEQYF
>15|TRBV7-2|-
CASSSSGSLHNEQFF
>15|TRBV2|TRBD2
CASTRGDSSYNEQFF
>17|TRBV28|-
CASSPGIVGGESYEQYF
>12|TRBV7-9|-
CASSLEMGYAFF
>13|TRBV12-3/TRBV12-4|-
CASTPDREETQYF
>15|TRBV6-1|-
CASSQSIVSGNTIYF
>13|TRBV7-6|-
CASSAESNTEAFF
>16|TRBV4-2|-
CASSQGLAGAHYGYTF
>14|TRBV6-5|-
CASSYGRIHNEQFF
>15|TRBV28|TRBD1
CASSPPGGIGYEQYF
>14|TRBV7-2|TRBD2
CASSTLAGGNKQFF
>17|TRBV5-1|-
CASTIDSVSSGANVLTF
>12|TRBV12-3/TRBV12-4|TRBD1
CASSVGTERYTF
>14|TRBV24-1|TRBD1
CATGPGQGTYEQYF
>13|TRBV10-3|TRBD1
CANRQGPGNTIYF
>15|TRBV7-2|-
CASSVQVGNSHEQYF
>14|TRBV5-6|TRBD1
CASSYSGTGYEQYF
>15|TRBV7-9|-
CASSLASGQTYERYF
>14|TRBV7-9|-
CASSSTGLPLGYTF
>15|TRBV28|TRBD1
CASTRPGQGATEAFF
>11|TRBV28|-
CATQGDSPLHF
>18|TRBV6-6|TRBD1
CASSSPTGTGRANYGYTF
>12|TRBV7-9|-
CASSPGGGEAFF
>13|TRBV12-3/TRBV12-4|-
CASSPQQGQPQHF
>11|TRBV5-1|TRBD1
CASSLGTGISF
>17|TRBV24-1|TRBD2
CATSDSSGRKSYNEQFF
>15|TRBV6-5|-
CASSYSMWGTQPQHF
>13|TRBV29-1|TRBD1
CSVRQGAGQPQHF
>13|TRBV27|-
CASSLNRRGGYTF
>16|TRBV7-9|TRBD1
CASSTGTGGPAYEQYF
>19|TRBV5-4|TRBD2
CASSFTQITGTTRSDTQYF
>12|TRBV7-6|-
CACSLLWGVRFF
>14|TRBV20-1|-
CSARWDNSNQPQHF
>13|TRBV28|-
CASSLPLPGEQYF
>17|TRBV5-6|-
CASSFGIGAISYNEQFF
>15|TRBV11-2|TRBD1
CASSFLTGMNTEAFF
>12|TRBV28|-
CASSAGWYGYTF
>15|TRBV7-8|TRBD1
CASSIRDRVYNEQFF
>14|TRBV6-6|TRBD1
CASSYTGDGQPQHF
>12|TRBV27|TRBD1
CASRADRGKAFF
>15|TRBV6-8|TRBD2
CASSALTSGLGGSFF
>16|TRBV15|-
CATSRERGLGNQPQHF
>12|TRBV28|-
CASSDSGYGYTF
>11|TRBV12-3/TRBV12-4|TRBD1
CASRPQGSAFF
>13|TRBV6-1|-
CASRRLAADEQFF
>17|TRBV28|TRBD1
CASSLARLDRANYGYTF
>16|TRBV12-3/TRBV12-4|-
CASSQGARGGMSEQYF
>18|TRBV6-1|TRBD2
CASSPLAGTSGRSGELFF
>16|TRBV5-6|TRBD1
CASSLLTGTGSNEQFF
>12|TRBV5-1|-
CASSRDGNEAFF
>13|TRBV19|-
CASSPLRANVLTF
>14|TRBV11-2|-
CASTPRAVYNEQFF
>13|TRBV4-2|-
CASSQGQGTGYTF
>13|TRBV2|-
CASKREYQETQYF
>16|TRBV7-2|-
CASSFRGGSAKNIQYF
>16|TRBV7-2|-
CACSLFRRGRRDTQYF
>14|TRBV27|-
CASSLFAGNTEAFF
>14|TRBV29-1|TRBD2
CSVAGGGVRNEQYF